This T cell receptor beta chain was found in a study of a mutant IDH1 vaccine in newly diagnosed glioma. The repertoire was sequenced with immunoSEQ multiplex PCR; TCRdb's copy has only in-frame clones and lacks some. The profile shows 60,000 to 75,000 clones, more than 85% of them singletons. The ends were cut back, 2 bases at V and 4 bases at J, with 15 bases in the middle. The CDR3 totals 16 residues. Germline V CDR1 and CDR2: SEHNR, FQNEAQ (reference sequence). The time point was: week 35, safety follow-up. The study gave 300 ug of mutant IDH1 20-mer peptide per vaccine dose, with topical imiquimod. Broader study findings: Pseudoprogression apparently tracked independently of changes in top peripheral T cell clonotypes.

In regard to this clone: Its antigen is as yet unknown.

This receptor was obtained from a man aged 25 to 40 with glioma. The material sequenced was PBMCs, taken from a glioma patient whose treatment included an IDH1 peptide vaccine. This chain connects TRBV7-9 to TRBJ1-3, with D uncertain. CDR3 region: CASSLIEGLGGNTIYF. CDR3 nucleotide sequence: TGTGCCAGCAGCTTAATCGAAGGTTTGGGGGGAAACACCATATATTTT. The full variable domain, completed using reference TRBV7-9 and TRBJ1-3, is DTGVSQNPRHKITKRGQNVTFRCDPISEHNRLYWYRQTLGQGPEFLTYFQNEAQLEKSRLLSDRFSAERPKGSFSTLEIQRTEQGDSAMYLCASSLIEGLGGNTIYFGEGSWLTVV.